The 22 T cell receptor beta chains below were found in one sample sequenced in a study of T-cell memory formation after mild COVID-19 (dated by TCRdb to the early 2020s). The library was produced with 5' RACE. TCRdb records Illumina NovaSeq 6000 as the sequencer. TCRdb reworked the public reads: Q25 trimming with fastp, MiXCR clone assembly, productive beta chains retained. Merged by CDR3 protein, the rows form single entries marked with the most common genes and DNA. The sample yields about 430,000 distinct CDR3 sequences; 20% to 25% were counted once. The ten largest clones add up to 8.5% to 10% of the sample. Specimen: PBMCs or a T cell subset sorted from them (not recorded which). The receptor set was obtained from an adult woman who had mild COVID-19 (a few samples of this study predate the infection). The sample titles of this study are shuffled in the database, so cell type and time point are left out; the donor was told from shared clones.

This clonotype has just a few counts. The V and J genes are TRBV29-1 and TRBJ2-5; D gene unclear. The CDR3 has 13 residues. V shed 5 bases and J shed 2 bases, with 12 bases lying between them. Germline V gene sequence: CDR1 SQVTM, CDR2 ANQGSEA. The CDR3 region has the DNA TGCAGCGTTACCCCGGAATCACAAGAGACCCAGTACTTC. Residues: CSVTPESQETQYF.

This clonotype has ten or more counts. The gene calls are TRBV5-5 and TRBJ2-7; D unclear. CDR1 SGHKS and CDR2 YYEKEE come from the germline V gene (reference sequence). The CDR3 spans 15 residues. V gave up 6 bases and J gave up 0 bases, with 16 bases separating them. The CDR3 reads CASTTGLETSYEQYF. The CDR3 DNA is TGTGCCAGCACCACTGGCCTAGAGACCTCCTACGAGCAGTACTTC.

The CDR3 coding sequence is TGCGCCAGCAGCTTGGAGTACAGGGACGGGATGGACGAGCAGTACTTC. Its translation is CASSLEYRDGMDEQYF. V gene TRBV5-1 combines with J gene TRBJ2-7; D is possibly TRBD1 (6 bases). This CDR3 contains 16 residues. V lost 0 bases, J lost 5 bases, and 18 bases lay in between. CDR1 SGHRS and CDR2 YFSETQ come from the germline V gene. The full variable domain, completed using reference TRBV5-1 and TRBJ2-7, is KAGVTQTPRYLIKTRGQQVTLSCSPISGHRSVSWYQQTPGQGLQFLFEYFSETQRNKGNFPGRFSGRQFSNSRSEMNVSTLELGDSALYLCASSLEYRDGMDEQYFGPGTRLTVT.

V gene TRBV7-9 combines with J gene TRBJ2-7, with 9 bases aligning to TRBD2. With V trimmed by 1 base and J by 6 bases, 1 base remained unmatched. Germline V CDR1 and CDR2: SEHNR, FQNEAQ (reference sequence). This CDR3 is 13 amino acids long. CDR3 coding DNA: TGTGCCAGCAGCTTAGGGACTAGCGCCGAGCAGTACTTC. This encodes CASSLGTSAEQYF.

V is TRBV20-1 and J is TRBJ2-7, with D tentatively TRBD1 (5 bases). The germline gives CDR1 DFQATT, CDR2 SNEGSKA (reference sequence). The CDR3 sequence is 12 residues long. The ends were cut back, 5 bases at V and 2 bases at J, with 10 bases in the middle. The CDR3 DNA sequence: TGCAGTGCTTTGGACACAGCCTACGAGCAGTACTTC. Its translation is CSALDTAYEQYF.

This clonotype has a handful of counts. The genes are TRBV5-1 and TRBJ2-1; 9 positions match TRBD2. The V and J ends lost 4 bases and 9 bases, in that order; junction bases with no gene match: 14. The CDR3 has 16 residues. Looked up from germline, CDR1 is SGHRS and CDR2 is YFSETQ. The CDR3 here is CASSLLTGTSKTEQFF. As DNA, the CDR3 is TGCGCCAGCAGCCTTCTGACCGGGACTAGCAAGACTGAGCAGTTCTTC.

This clonotype was counted only a few times. The chain employs TRBV11-2 and TRBJ1-4; TRBD1 is a possible D gene (6 bases). The CDR3 is made up of 13 amino acids. Looked up from germline, CDR1 is SGHAT and CDR2 is FQNNGV. V gave up 2 bases and J gave up 12 bases, with 13 bases separating them. In nucleotides, the CDR3 is TGTGCCAGCAGCTTAACAGGGTCTGGGGAACTGTTTTTT. Protein product: CASSLTGSGELFF.

A few counts support this clonotype. This rearrangement joins TRBV7-9 to TRBJ1-2; tentative D call: TRBD1 (6 bases). Germline V CDR1 and CDR2: SEHNR, FQNEAQ (reference sequence). This CDR3 has 14 residues. Trimming removed 0 bases from V and 6 bases from J, with 11 bases in between. CDR3 DNA: TGTGCCAGCAGCTTAGCGGCAGGGGTTCATGGCTACACCTTC. Translated: CASSLAAGVHGYTF.

The V gene is TRBV30, the J gene TRBJ2-7, with TRBD1 matching over 10 bases. Germline V gene sequence: CDR1 GTSNPN, CDR2 SVGIG (reference sequence). The CDR3 runs 12 residues. This chain's CDR3 is CAIGQGGDEQYF. DNA of the CDR3: TGTGCTATCGGACAGGGGGGAGACGAGCAGTACTTC.

The gene calls are TRBV5-5 and TRBJ2-7; TRBD2 agrees at 13 bases. V gave up 3 bases and J gave up 3 bases; unmatched junction bases: 18. Germline V lookup: CDR1 SGHKS, CDR2 YYEKEE (reference sequence). The CDR3 sequence is 20 residues long. CDR3 DNA sequence: TGTGCCAGCAGCTCTAGGACTAGCGGGAGTAGAACGGGAGGTCTCTACGAGCAGTACTTC. Its protein is CASSSRTSGSRTGGLYEQYF.

This clonotype was counted a few times. The chain uses TRBV10-3 and TRBJ1-1; the D is unclear. Germline assignment: CDR1 ENHRY and CDR2 SYGVKD. V gave up 4 bases and J gave up 6 bases, with 15 bases separating them. This CDR3 spans 14 amino acids. CDR3 sequence: CAISGDTPGAEAFF. The CDR3 bases are TGTGCCATCAGTGGAGATACACCGGGCGCTGAAGCTTTCTTT.

The chain joins TRBV12-3 or TRBV12-4 to TRBJ2-7; D not resolved. The V end lost 2 bases, the J end lost 3 bases, and 8 bases lay between the germline ends. This CDR3 comprises 13 residues. The CDR3: CASSLSVLYEQYF. The DNA for the CDR3 is TGTGCCAGCAGTTTATCGGTCCTCTACGAGCAGTACTTC.

This clonotype was observed a few times. V usage is TRBV6-2 or TRBV6-3 and J usage is TRBJ2-7; 11 nucleotides align to TRBD2. V gave up 2 bases and J gave up 1 base; unmatched junction bases: 7. This CDR3 region has 17 residues. Germline loops: CDR1 MNHEY, CDR2 SVGEGT. In DNA, the CDR3 is TGTGCCAGCAGTTACGCCCCGAGACTAGCGGGGTCCTACGAGCAGTACTTC. This encodes CASSYAPRLAGSYEQYF.

This clonotype was picked up a small number of times. This sequence joins TRBV9 and TRBJ1-1, with TRBD1 identical over 11 bases. The CDR3 consists of 17 residues. Germline V gene lookup returns CDR1 SGDLS and CDR2 YYNGEE. Trimming removed 0 bases from V and 5 bases from J; junction bases left unmatched: 9. This chain's CDR3 is CASSVAGQGAEGTEAFF. In DNA, the CDR3 is TGTGCCAGCAGCGTAGCAGGACAGGGGGCGGAGGGAACTGAAGCTTTCTTT.

This clonotype was seen more than once but under ten times. V gene TRBV6-6 combines with J gene TRBJ2-7, with TRBD1 matching 7 bases. The CDR3 sequence is 14 residues long. Germline CDR1 reads MNHNY; CDR2 reads SVGAGI (reference sequence). V shed 4 bases and J 4 bases; nucleotides not matched to a gene: 7. For the CDR3, the DNA is TGTGCCAGCAGTTTTGACAGGGCCACTTACGAGCAGTACTTC. It translates to CASSFDRATYEQYF.

In its sample, this clonotype was seen many times. The chain employs TRBV12-3 or TRBV12-4 and TRBJ1-1; D is unresolved. Trimming stripped 6 bases from V and 5 bases from J, with 10 bases between. CDR3 length: 12 residues. The CDR3 here is CASRIGWTEAFF. As DNA, the CDR3 is TGTGCCAGCAGAATTGGGTGGACTGAAGCTTTCTTT.

The V call is TRBV6-4, the J call TRBJ2-1; maybe TRBD1 (5 bases). The CDR3 runs to 11 residues. Germline loops: CDR1 MRHNA, CDR2 SNTAGT. The V gene lost 2 bases and the J gene lost 12 bases, with 8 bases spanning the gap. CDR3 amino acids: CASSDGRGQFF. In DNA form, the CDR3 reads TGTGCCAGCAGTGACGGTAGGGGGCAGTTCTTC.

This sequence joins TRBV20-1 and TRBJ1-1; D is unclear. Germline-derived CDR1 and CDR2 are DFQATT and SNEGSKA (reference sequence). The CDR3 is 15 amino acids. Between the trimmed V and J ends, which lost 0 bases and 3 bases, there was a span of 14 bases. The CDR3 loop reads CSARDHRGFDTEAFF. CDR3 bases: TGCAGTGCTAGAGATCACCGTGGGTTCGACACTGAAGCTTTCTTT.

The chain carries TRBV19 and TRBJ1-1; 7 bases align to TRBD1. The junction had 15 bases not matched to a gene; V was cut back by 8 bases and J by 0 bases. The CDR3 covers 17 residues. CDR1 is LNHDA, CDR2 SQIVND, per germline (reference sequence). This chain's CDR3 is CASFYWPQGGMNTEAFF. The CDR3 DNA sequence: TGTGCCAGTTTCTACTGGCCCCAGGGGGGTATGAACACTGAAGCTTTCTTT.

CDR3 protein: CASSWTGGNEQYF. The CDR3 DNA follows: TGTGCCAGCAGCTGGACAGGGGGGAACGAGCAGTACTTC. The chain carries TRBV5-4 and TRBJ2-7, with TRBD1 matching 10 bases. There are 13 residues in the CDR3. V was clipped by 3 bases and J by 5 bases; unmatched bases: 2. Germline CDR1 and CDR2: SGHNT and YYREEE (reference sequence).

This clonotype has just one count. This chain connects TRBV12-3 or TRBV12-4 to TRBJ1-5, with D hard to call. Deletions cut 7 bases from V and 4 bases from J, with 14 bases between. The CDR3 extends over 14 amino acids. CDR3 DNA sequence: TGTGCCAGCACCCCGCCGACGGGAAATCAGCCCCAGCATTTT. It specifies CASTPPTGNQPQHF.

J is TRBJ2-2 and V is TRBV6-2 or TRBV6-3, with D perhaps TRBD1 (6 bases). Germline V gene lookup returns CDR1 MNHEY and CDR2 SVGEGT. V was pared by 8 bases and J by 0 bases, with 10 bases between. CDR3 length: 14 residues. CDR3 sequence: CASQDSPNTGELFF. CDR3 bases: TGTGCCAGCCAGGACAGTCCGAACACCGGGGAGCTGTTTTTT.